This T cell receptor beta chain stems from a study of shared clonotypes between healthy human individuals. Study-wide findings and caveats: In four donors, around 5% of naive CD4 clonotypes appeared in common. Rarefaction indicated that sorted-subset sequencing remained incomplete although depth was large.

All donors qualified as healthy HIV-negative adults and had experienced no recent acute infections or vaccinations. Several immunoSEQ plates received, in even portions, the genomic DNA of each subset. Sequenced by immunoSEQ multiplex PCR; TCRdb stores in-frame clones only, minus some. Here the sample spans about a million clones, roughly 80% being singletons. The CDR3 totals 14 residues. The germline V gene encodes CDR1 SGHTA and CDR2 FQGTGA. The V end lost 5 bases, the J end lost 4 bases, and 11 bases lay between the germline ends. A word on this clone: The antigen is unknown.

The sample was memory CD4+ T cells from PBMCs. The subset is: CD45RA-negative fraction. The chain links TRBV7-3 to TRBJ2-2; D remains ambiguous. The TCR originated in a man between 18 and 35 years old in good health. Some clones in this sample may be carry-over from other donors' samples. CDR3 residues: CASSPATRTGELFF. The CDR3 DNA reads TGTGCCAGCAGCCCCGCCACCCGCACCGGGGAGCTGTTTTTT.